This TCR beta chain was identified in a study of T cells in Graves' hyperthyroidism and ophthalmopathy. Study summary: Once the initial diagnosis was made, peripheral blood was obtained before any treatment.

Unmatched junction bases numbered 4, after V lost 3 bases and J lost 0 bases. The V gene's germline CDR1 is DFQATT and CDR2 SNEGSKA (reference sequence). The CDR3 loop spans 15 amino acids. It was RNA transcripts that yielded the amplified TCR beta CDR3 regions. In the first-round RT-PCR of the TCR CDR3, the HTBI primer set was used. TCRdb independently ran MiXCR on the multiplex PCR reads; one entry per CDR3 protein. The sample has 700,000 or so distinct CDR3 sequences; roughly 17% are singletons. A remark on this clonotype: Its antigen is unknown.

Absence of ophthalmopathy progression within 18 months defined stable Graves' hyperthyroidism. The hyperthyroidism was newly diagnosed and had lasted under 2 months; the patients were aged 18 to 65. Whole-study results and caveats: Blood samples included most of the expanded thyroid clonotypes exceeding 0.001.

The chain has TRBV20-1 and TRBJ2-7, with 11 bases that match TRBD1. The specimen was blood. This sequence was found in a man between 18 and 29 years old with Graves' hyperthyroidism. The chain's CDR3 is CSARDRGRSSYEQYF. Written as DNA, the CDR3 is TGCAGTGCTAGGGACAGGGGGCGAAGCTCCTACGAGCAGTACTTC.